The table lists the clone carrying this TCR beta chain with a count of one. The CDR3 is 13 residues long. The germline V and J ends were trimmed by 0 bases and 7 bases, with 13 bases remaining between them. Germline V lookup: CDR1 GTSNPN, CDR2 SVGIG (reference sequence). This table comes from immunoSEQ multiplex PCR, and its TCRdb copy is limited to in-frame clones, with some not included. The table lists about 470,000 clones, roughly 77% of them singletons. This sample was taken from a study of shared clonotypes between healthy human individuals. This TCR came from a woman aged 40 to 50 in good health. Some clones in this sample may be carry-over from other donors' samples. Material: PBMCs. This sequence joins TRBV30 and TRBJ2-7, with D unresolved. CDR3 nucleotide sequence: TGTGCCTGGAGTGTAAGGGTGGGTGGGGAGCAGTACTTC. Amino acid sequence: CAWSVRVGGEQYF. The full variable domain, completed using reference TRBV30 and TRBJ2-7, is SQTIHQWPATLVQPVGSPLSLECTVEGTSNPNLYWYRQAAGRGLQLLFYSVGIGQISSEVPQNLSASRPQDRQFILSSKKLLLSDSGFYLCAWSVRVGGEQYFGPGTRLTVT.